These 17 T cell receptor beta chains share one sample of origin, sequenced in a study of technical replicates of blood from a few donors. TCRdb's copy holds only in-frame clones and misses some; the assay was immunoSEQ multiplex PCR. This table has 72,000 or so clones, around 92% appearing once. Sequencing used T cells isolated from PBMCs. The receptors originated from a human donor in good health.

This chain joins TRBV9 and TRBJ2-7, with D possibly being TRBD1 (5 bases). There are 14 residues in the CDR3. The germline V gene has CDR1 SGDLS and CDR2 YYNGEE. With 0 bases removed from V and 1 base from J, the gap between germline ends came to 8 bases. The CDR3 sequence is CASSVEGPSYEQYF. The CDR3 coding sequence is TGTGCCAGCAGCGTAGAGGGGCCGTCCTACGAGCAGTACTTC.

There are a few counts of this clone. V is TRBV6-5 and J is TRBJ1-5; 8 nucleotides agree with TRBD1. Germline values: CDR1 MNHEY, CDR2 SVGAGI. The ends lost 7 bases at V and 5 bases at J; junction bases unmatched: 7. CDR3 length: 14 amino acids. The CDR3 spells CASKGQGRYQPQHF. As DNA, the CDR3 is TGTGCCAGCAAAGGACAGGGAAGATATCAGCCCCAGCATTTT.

This clone was detected a few times. V and J are TRBV7-9 and TRBJ2-2, with D maybe TRBD2 (5 bases). The length of the CDR3 is 12 residues. The V and J ends lost 11 bases and 6 bases respectively, with 13 bases between them. Germline CDR1 and CDR2: SEHNR and FQNEAQ (reference sequence). The CDR3 DNA follows: TGTGCCTCAGGCACCGGGGCCGGGGAGCTGTTTTTT. It yields the protein CASGTGAGELFF. The whole variable domain, remainder taken from reference TRBV7-9 and TRBJ2-2, is DTGVSQNPRHKITKRGQNVTFRCDPISEHNRLYWYRQTLGQGPEFLTYFQNEAQLEKSRLLSDRFSAERPKGSFSTLEIQRTEQGDSAMYLCASGTGAGELFFGEGSRLTVL.

This clone occurred a few times. V usage is TRBV29-1 and J usage is TRBJ1-5; weak D call: TRBD1 (6 bases). From germline, CDR1 is SQVTM and CDR2 ANQGSEA. This CDR3 has 13 residues. Trimming took 5 bases from V and 4 from J, leaving 12 bases between them. CDR3 DNA sequence: TGCAGCGTTATCTGGGACACTAATCAGCCCCAGCATTTT. Encoded protein: CSVIWDTNQPQHF.

The CDR3 sequence is CASGSHTGATEAFF. The CDR3 region has the DNA TGTGCCAGCGGGTCCCATACAGGGGCCACTGAAGCTTTCTTT. This chain connects TRBV6-5 to TRBJ1-1; TRBD1 aligns across 7 bases. The CDR3 sequence is 14 residues long. V shed 8 bases, J shed 4 bases, and the junction held 10 bases outside the gene matches. Per germline, CDR1 MNHEY and CDR2 SVGAGI.

The gene calls are TRBV5-6 and TRBJ2-5; 7 nucleotides line up with TRBD1. CDR1 SGHDT and CDR2 YYEEEE come from the germline V gene. This CDR3 region has 16 residues. J lost 7 bases, V lost 4 bases, and 16 bases had no gene match. The CDR3 DNA sequence: TGTGCCAGCAGCCCCCGCGGACAGGTTTGGGTTATGACCCAGTACTTC. Amino acids: CASSPRGQVWVMTQYF.

The J gene is TRBJ2-2, the V gene TRBV27; D not certain. This CDR3 is 14 amino acids long. Germline values: CDR1 MNHEY, CDR2 SMNVEV (reference sequence). Trimming removed 6 bases at V and 0 bases at J, with 8 bases between. DNA for the CDR3: TGTGCCAGCAGATCCCTCGCGAACACCGGGGAGCTGTTTTTT. Its protein product is CASRSLANTGELFF.

The gene calls are TRBV10-3 and TRBJ1-1; 10 nucleotides match TRBD1. The V gene end was trimmed by 10 bases and the J gene end by 4 bases; junction bases not matched to a gene: 9. Looked up from germline, CDR1 is ENHRY and CDR2 is SYGVKD. The CDR3 runs 14 residues. In nucleotides, the CDR3 is TGTGCCACAGAAGACAGGGGGCTCGTCACTGAAGCTTTCTTT. It yields the protein CATEDRGLVTEAFF.

The chain has TRBV13 and TRBJ1-2; a possible D gene is TRBD1 (6 bases). The CDR3 has 14 amino acids. Trimming cost V 7 bases and J 7 bases, with 19 bases left between them. From germline, CDR1 is PRHDT and CDR2 FYEKMQ (reference sequence). Here the CDR3 reads CASTNPKQGTGYTF. The CDR3 coding sequence is TGTGCCAGCACAAATCCTAAACAGGGAACTGGCTACACCTTC.

The chain joins TRBV10-3 to TRBJ2-5; perhaps TRBD2 as D (5 bases). The CDR3 length is 13 residues. Trimming stripped 7 bases from V and 5 bases from J, with 14 bases between. Per the germline V gene, CDR1 is ENHRY and CDR2 is SYGVKD. Here the CDR3 reads CAIMGSPRETQYF. CDR3 nucleotides: TGTGCCATCATGGGGAGCCCTCGGGAGACCCAGTACTTC.

This chain uses TRBV6-1 with TRBJ1-2; tentatively, D is TRBD1 (5 bases). The germline V gene encodes CDR1 MNHNS and CDR2 SASEGT. The germline V and J ends were trimmed by 0 bases and 1 base, with 21 bases remaining between them. The CDR3 totals 19 residues. CDR3 nucleotides: TGTGCCAGCAGTGAAGCTCCACATCTAGACAGAGTCTTTAACTATGGCTACACCTTC. Encoded protein: CASSEAPHLDRVFNYGYTF.

The chain has TRBV29-1 and TRBJ2-7; tentative D call: TRBD2 (6 bases). V gave up 0 bases and J gave up 6 bases, with 18 bases separating them. The CDR3 consists of 15 residues. Germline CDR1 is SQVTM and CDR2 is ANQGSEA. CDR3 nucleotides: TGCAGCGTTGAAGATCCGGAGGGGAGGACGGGCGAGCAGTACTTC. Amino acids: CSVEDPEGRTGEQYF.

This clone was counted a single time. The rearrangement links TRBV25-1 to TRBJ1-2, with D tentatively TRBD1 (6 bases). Germline-derived CDR1 and CDR2 are MGHDK and SYGVNS. The CDR3 loop spans 13 amino acids. Trimming pared 8 bases from V and 4 bases from J, leaving 14 bases between. The CDR3 DNA reads TGTGCCAGCGGGTTAGGGGGGGCCTATGGCTACACCTTC. This gives the protein CASGLGGAYGYTF.

The chain combines TRBV27 with TRBJ2-2, with 13 positions matching TRBD2. CDR3 length equals 16 residues. Germline V lookup: CDR1 MNHEY, CDR2 SMNVEV (reference sequence). J gave up 9 bases and V 7 bases, and 11 bases lay outside the gene matches. This CDR3 reads CASTDRTSGRNRELFF. CDR3 DNA: TGTGCCAGCACCGACAGGACTAGCGGGAGAAACCGGGAGCTGTTTTTT.

The chain has TRBV11-3 and TRBJ2-5; 10 bases agree with TRBD2. Germline CDR1 and CDR2: SGHNT and YENEEA. The CDR3 covers 16 residues. V lost 5 bases and J lost 3; bases outside the gene matches: 9. The CDR3 coding sequence is TGTGCCAGCAGCACCCCTAGCGGGAGAGGGGAAGAGACCCAGTACTTC. Encoded protein: CASSTPSGRGEETQYF.

This clone was observed a single time. This sequence joins TRBV5-4 and TRBJ1-2; D uncertain. The CDR3 has 13 amino acids. Germline lookup yields CDR1 SGHNT and CDR2 YYREEE (reference sequence). V lost 1 base and J lost 1, with 5 bases in between. The CDR3 bases are TGTGCCAGCAGCTTGACTTTTAACTATGGCTACACCTTC. Protein sequence: CASSLTFNYGYTF.

The genes are TRBV6-4 and TRBJ2-1, with 8 bases aligning to TRBD2. Trimming took 0 bases from V and 7 from J; bases not matched to a gene: 5. The germline CDR1 and CDR2 sequences are MRHNA and SNTAGT. The CDR3 runs 15 residues. This CDR3 is CASSDSGGRNNEQFF. The CDR3 nucleotides read TGTGCCAGCAGTGACTCAGGCGGGAGGAATAATGAGCAGTTCTTC.